These 2 T cell receptor beta chains originate from one sample sequenced in a study of vaccination effects on CD4 cells after COVID-19. The assay was immunoSEQ multiplex PCR, and TCRdb's table has in-frame clones only and misses some. The table records about 27,000 clones, 77% of them present only once. ViraFEST used viral peptide pools to expand antigen-specific CD4+ T cells before sequencing. A 10-day culture period preceded the isolation of CD4+ T cells. Infection dated between March and December 2020, before the Alpha, Beta and Delta variants reached the United States. Their antigens remain unidentified. The specimen was CD4+ T cells from PBMCs cultured with HCoV-NL63 spike peptides, collected before COVID-19 vaccination. The receptors derive from a human donor who had a prior SARS-CoV-2 infection.

This clone has a handful of counts. This chain uses TRBV11-3 with TRBJ1-1; no definite D call. The CDR3 is made up of 15 amino acids. The V end lost 1 base, the J end lost 1 base, and 10 bases lay between the germline ends. Germline CDR1 reads SGHNT; CDR2 reads YENEEA. The CDR3 here is CASSLGARANTEAFF. The CDR3 nucleotides read TGTGCCAGCAGCTTAGGAGCCCGGGCGAACACTGAAGCTTTCTTT.

The V and J genes are TRBV19 and TRBJ2-2; D gene ambiguous. The germline V and J ends were trimmed by 0 bases and 4 bases, with 15 bases remaining between them. The germline gives CDR1 LNHDA, CDR2 SQIVND (reference sequence). The CDR3 consists of 17 residues. CDR3 loop: CASSIDGAPLGTGELFF. In DNA form, the CDR3 reads TGTGCCAGTAGTATAGATGGCGCCCCGCTGGGCACCGGGGAGCTGTTTTTT.